There are a few counts of the clone carrying this T cell receptor beta chain. The target antigen is unknown. Alongside a J-beta primer mix, a sample-barcoded 5' primer served in a second PCR lasting about 6 to 11 cycles. TCRdb re-analysed the 5' RACE reads in MiXCR, keeping a single row per CDR3 protein. The sample carries about 930,000 distinct CDR3 sequences, around 29% recorded once. Trimming took off 4 bases at V and 2 bases at J, with 9 bases between the two ends. Germline CDR1 is SNHLY and CDR2 is FYNNEI. The CDR3 runs to 13 residues. This specimen comes from a study of blood T cells in healthy people across ages. Study-wide results and caveats: The percentage of naive T cells correlated strongly with TCR beta diversity. Older age coincided with a roughly linear decline in TCR beta diversity per million T cells.

These same data were also listed under a study on T cells of mothers and their children. As that study records: Slightly higher but non-significant overlap marked related mother-child pairs versus unrelated pairs.

Material: blood. The sequence derives from a woman aged 40 to 55 in good health. This chain uses TRBV2 with TRBJ2-7; the D gene is possibly TRBD2 (6 bases). The CDR3: CASSGGKTYEQYF. In DNA form, the CDR3 reads TGTGCCAGCAGTGGCGGGAAGACCTACGAGCAGTACTTC.